Following are 29 T cell receptor beta chains from one sample sequenced in a study of blood T cell repertoires in COVID-19. Measured with immunoSEQ multiplex PCR; TCRdb has only the in-frame clones, and not every one. The table has fewer than 600,000 clones, roughly nine tenths seen once. Input material: peripheral blood. These receptors all stem from a man aged 18-30 years with COVID-19, enrolled during active disease.

V is TRBV2 and J is TRBJ1-2, with a weak D call TRBD1 (5 bases). The CDR3 has 14 amino acids. Germline values: CDR1 SNHLY, CDR2 FYNNEI. With 1 base removed from V and 6 bases from J, the gap between germline ends came to 12 bases. The CDR3 protein is CASSEVYTGDGYTF. The CDR3 DNA is TGTGCCAGCAGTGAAGTTTATACGGGGGATGGCTACACCTTC.

The gene calls are TRBV3-1 (or the pseudogene TRBV3-2) and TRBJ1-2, with D possibly matching TRBD1 (5 bases). V lost 4 bases and J lost 3, with 12 bases in between. CDR1 and CDR2 from the germline V gene are LGHDT and YNNKEL (reference sequence). The CDR3 is made up of 14 amino acids. The CDR3 coding sequence is TGTGCCAGCAGCCCCCTCGGGGGGGACTATGGCTACACCTTC. This translates into CASSPLGGDYGYTF.

In this sample, this clone turned up a few times. The J gene is TRBJ1-1, the V gene TRBV5-4; maybe TRBD1 (6 bases). The V end lost 5 bases, the J end lost 4 bases, and 12 bases lay between the germline ends. Germline loops: CDR1 SGHNT, CDR2 YYREEE (reference sequence). The CDR3 spans 13 residues. Here the CDR3 DNA reads TGTGCCAGCAGTCACAGGGCGAGCACTGAAGCTTTCTTT. This codes for CASSHRASTEAFF.

Regarding this clone: The sample carries other DNA sequences with the same CDR3. This chain joins TRBV29-1 and TRBJ2-7; 9 nucleotides align to TRBD2. This CDR3 region has 15 residues. The trim removed 0 bases at V and 3 bases at J, leaving 6 bases unmatched. Germline CDR1 and CDR2: SQVTM and ANQGSEA. Here the CDR3 DNA reads TGCAGCGTTGAAGATCGCGGGGGGGCGCGCTACGAGCAGTACTTC. This encodes CSVEDRGGARYEQYF.

The chain employs TRBV18 and TRBJ2-3; the D gene is possibly TRBD2 (6 bases). This CDR3 spans 17 amino acids. The ends were cut back, 4 bases at V and 0 bases at J, with 17 bases in the middle. Germline-derived CDR1 and CDR2 are KGHSH and LQKENI. The CDR3 DNA is TGTGCCAGCTCACAAATCGGAGGGGATTGGAGCACAGATACGCAGTATTTT. Residues: CASSQIGGDWSTDTQYF.

The gene calls are TRBV5-1 and TRBJ2-1, with 7 bases fitting TRBD1. Germline V gene lookup returns CDR1 SGHRS and CDR2 YFSETQ. With V trimmed by 1 base and J by 5 bases, 9 bases remained unmatched. The CDR3 consists of 16 residues. The CDR3 here is CASSLLRDSLDNEQFF. In nucleotides, the CDR3 is TGCGCCAGCAGCTTGCTCCGGGACAGCCTCGACAATGAGCAGTTCTTC. Complete variable domain (other parts from reference TRBV5-1 and TRBJ2-1): KAGVTQTPRYLIKTRGQQVTLSCSPISGHRSVSWYQQTPGQGLQFLFEYFSETQRNKGNFPGRFSGRQFSNSRSEMNVSTLELGDSALYLCASSLLRDSLDNEQFFGPGTRLTVL.

CDR3 sequence reads: CASGSDRVPDTQYF. CDR3 nucleotides: TGTGCTAGTGGGTCTGACAGGGTTCCAGATACGCAGTATTTT. The chain joins TRBV12-5 to TRBJ2-3; 7 bases agree with TRBD1. The CDR3 is 14 residues long. Germline V gene sequence: CDR1 LGHNT, CDR2 FRNRAP. V was clipped by 6 bases and J by 4 bases; unmatched bases: 7.

CDR3 region: CASSPHSSRSSYNEQFF. In DNA form, the CDR3 reads TGTGCCAGCTCACCGCATTCTAGCAGGAGCTCCTACAATGAGCAGTTCTTC. V is TRBV18 and J is TRBJ2-1; perhaps TRBD2 as D (5 bases). V was shortened by 3 bases and J by 0 bases, with 15 bases between the two germline ends. Per the germline V gene, CDR1 is KGHSH and CDR2 is LQKENI. This CDR3 is 17 amino acids long.

This chain uses TRBV29-1 with TRBJ1-2, with 8 positions matching TRBD1. Germline-derived CDR1 and CDR2 are SQVTM and ANQGSEA. V dropped 1 base and J dropped 6; count of bases not matched to a gene: 4. This CDR3 contains 13 residues. The CDR3 reads CSVEGGQVNGYTF. CDR3 nucleotide sequence: TGCAGCGTTGAAGGGGGACAGGTGAATGGCTACACCTTC.

The rearrangement uses TRBV14 and TRBJ2-7, with D hard to call. Germline V gene sequence: CDR1 SGHDN, CDR2 FVKESK. This CDR3 is built from 11 residues. V lost 3 bases and J lost 8, with 8 bases in between. CDR3 sequence reads: CASSHADKQYF. The CDR3, as DNA: TGTGCCAGCAGCCACGCAGACAAGCAGTACTTC.

The chain is built from TRBV2 and TRBJ2-2, with 11 bases matching TRBD2. V dropped 8 bases and J dropped 5; count of bases not matched to a gene: 10. CDR1 SNHLY and CDR2 FYNNEI come from the germline V gene. This CDR3 contains 16 residues. Here the CDR3 DNA reads TGTGCCAGCCGCCTAGCGGGGGGCCAAGGGACCGGGGAGCTGTTTTTT. As protein: CASRLAGGQGTGELFF.

Concerning this clone: Other DNA sequences in the sample encode the same CDR3. The J gene is TRBJ2-1, the V gene TRBV24-1, with 8 bases aligning to TRBD1. The germline gives CDR1 KGHDR, CDR2 SFDVKD. There are 15 residues in the CDR3. The V gene end was trimmed by 4 bases and the J gene end by 4 bases; junction bases not matched to a gene: 5. CDR3 amino acids: CATSDPGQVYNEQFF. In nucleotides, the CDR3 is TGTGCCACCAGTGACCCGGGACAGGTTTACAATGAGCAGTTCTTC.

J is TRBJ1-6 and V is TRBV19; 10 bases agree with TRBD1. This CDR3 has 13 amino acids. The germline V gene encodes CDR1 LNHDA and CDR2 SQIVND (reference sequence). V gave up 5 bases and J gave up 11 bases; unmatched junction bases: 3. The CDR3 region is CASSGTGETPLHF. The CDR3 nucleotides are TGTGCCAGTAGTGGGACAGGGGAAACACCCCTCCACTTT.

On this clone itself: Relative to the germline gene, one junction end is altered; a read error may explain this. This chain uses TRBV7-9 with TRBJ1-1, with D hard to call. CDR3 length equals 12 residues. The germline V gene encodes CDR1 SEHNR and CDR2 FQNEAQ (reference sequence). The DNA of the CDR3 is TGTGCCAGCAGCTTACTAGGTGGGGAGCCCCCTTTT. Protein: CASSLLGGEPPF. Full variable domain (outside the CDR3, taken from reference TRBV7-9 and TRBJ1-1): DTGVSQNPRHKITKRGQNVTFRCDPISEHNRLYWYRQTLGQGPEFLTYFQNEAQLEKSRLLSDRFSAERPKGSFSTLEIQRTEQGDSAMYLCASSLLGGEPPFGQGTRLTVV.

The J gene is TRBJ1-1, the V gene TRBV28; D is unclear. V was trimmed by 3 bases and J by 0 bases, leaving 14 bases between them. This CDR3 spans 16 amino acids. Germline CDR1 and CDR2: MDHEN and SYDVKM. CDR3: CASSFLKLRMNTEAFF. The CDR3 nucleotides are TGTGCCAGCAGTTTCCTGAAGCTACGTATGAACACTGAAGCTTTCTTT.

The chain recombines TRBV19 with TRBJ2-5, with 7 positions matching TRBD2. With 6 bases clipped from V and 4 bases from J, the junction kept 14 bases outside the gene matches. The germline gives CDR1 LNHDA, CDR2 SQIVND (reference sequence). There are 16 residues in the CDR3. The CDR3 nucleotides are TGTGCCAGTAGCCGTATCAGCGGGGCTGCTATAGAGACCCAGTACTTC. Translated: CASSRISGAAIETQYF.

This chain links TRBV5-4 with TRBJ2-7, with D perhaps matching TRBD1 (6 bases). The germline gives CDR1 SGHNT, CDR2 YYREEE (reference sequence). This CDR3 spans 12 amino acids. V dropped 6 bases and J dropped 2 bases, with 9 bases sitting between them. The CDR3 DNA reads as TGTGCCAGCACAGGACAGACCTACGAGCAGTACTTC. Amino acids: CASTGQTYEQYF.

The chain is built from TRBV20-1 and TRBJ2-7, with 7 bases that match TRBD2. This CDR3 is built from 11 residues. Trimming at V came to 4 bases and at J to 9 bases, leaving 6 bases not matched to a gene. CDR1 DFQATT and CDR2 SNEGSKA come from the germline V gene (reference sequence). CDR3 loop: CSATGGEVQYF. Written as DNA, the CDR3 is TGCAGTGCTACTGGGGGGGAGGTGCAGTACTTC.

This chain connects TRBV11-2 to TRBJ1-1; 9 bases map to TRBD1. The J segment lost 1 base and the V segment lost 4 bases, leaving 1 base of the junction unmatched. Per germline, CDR1 SGHAT and CDR2 FQNNGV. The CDR3 has 14 amino acids. The CDR3 region has the DNA TGTGCCAGCAGCTGGGACAGGGAGAACACTGAAGCTTTCTTT. Its translation: CASSWDRENTEAFF.

The rearrangement links TRBV18 to TRBJ2-1; 13 bases agree with TRBD2. Trimming removed 3 bases from V and 5 bases from J; junction bases left unmatched: 7. Germline CDR1 reads KGHSH; CDR2 reads LQKENI. This CDR3 contains 17 residues. CDR3 DNA: TGTGCCAGCTCACCCCGAGCCGGGACTAGCGGGAACAATGAGCAGTTCTTC. This encodes CASSPRAGTSGNNEQFF.

The V and J genes are TRBV19 and TRBJ2-5; 9 bases are a match to TRBD2. The CDR3 extends over 17 amino acids. Germline loops: CDR1 LNHDA, CDR2 SQIVND (reference sequence). The ends lost 5 bases at V and 4 bases at J; junction bases unmatched: 14. Here the CDR3 reads CASSPHGLREGRETQYF. The CDR3 nucleotides read TGTGCCAGTAGTCCACACGGGCTGCGGGAGGGCCGAGAGACCCAGTACTTC.

The chain has TRBV29-1 and TRBJ2-2; D is undetermined. CDR1 is SQVTM, CDR2 ANQGSEA, per germline. V was trimmed by 7 bases and J by 8 bases, leaving 8 bases between them. This CDR3 comprises 10 residues. The chain's CDR3 is CSGVRGELFF. Here the CDR3 DNA reads TGCAGCGGCGTTCGGGGGGAGCTGTTTTTT.

The gene calls are TRBV6-5 and TRBJ2-7, with 8 bases fitting TRBD1. Trimming took 3 bases from V and 6 from J; bases not matched to a gene: 10. From germline, CDR1 is MNHEY and CDR2 SVGAGI. The CDR3 is 15 amino acids. The CDR3 DNA follows: TGTGCCAGCAGTTATAGGGCCAGGGGGCTCGGCGAGCAGTACTTC. Its protein is CASSYRARGLGEQYF.

The chain employs TRBV27 and TRBJ2-5, with 10 bases aligning to TRBD2. This CDR3 has 18 amino acids. Germline V CDR1 and CDR2: MNHEY, SMNVEV (reference sequence). The J segment lost 1 base and the V segment lost 3 bases, leaving 11 bases of the junction unmatched. This CDR3 is CASSLVAASSGGQETQYF. The CDR3 nucleotides are TGTGCCAGCAGTTTGGTCGCGGCGTCTAGCGGGGGCCAAGAGACCCAGTACTTC.

CDR3 bases: TGTGCCAGCAGCGGTGGGCAGGGTCGGTCACCCCTCCACTTT. Translating it yields CASSGGQGRSPLHF. The chain carries TRBV28 and TRBJ1-6; TRBD1 might be the D (5 bases). Trimming stripped 6 bases from V and 10 bases from J, with 16 bases between. There are 14 residues in the CDR3. Germline CDR1 reads MDHEN; CDR2 reads SYDVKM. Supplemented by reference TRBV28 and TRBJ1-6, the full variable domain reads DVKVTQSSRYLVKRTGEKVFLECVQDMDHENMFWYRQDPGLGLRLIYFSYDVKMKEKGDIPEGYSVSREKKERFSLILESASTNQTSMYLCASSGGQGRSPLHFGNGTRLTVT.

The chain has TRBV28 and TRBJ1-2; D perhaps matches TRBD1 (6 bases). V gave up 6 bases and J gave up 7 bases, with 12 bases separating them. The CDR3 extends over 12 amino acids. Germline CDR1 MDHEN, CDR2 SYDVKM. This CDR3 is CASRTGLFGYTF. DNA of the CDR3: TGTGCCAGCAGAACAGGGTTGTTTGGCTACACCTTC.

The gene calls are TRBV6-2 or TRBV6-3 and TRBJ2-7; possibly TRBD1 for D (5 bases). The CDR3 is made up of 11 amino acids. The germline V gene has CDR1 MNHEY and CDR2 SVGEGT. V was trimmed by 5 bases and J by 8 bases, leaving 10 bases between them. Here the CDR3 DNA reads TGTGCCAGCAGTGCTGGGGCCAAGCAGTACTTC. Protein product: CASSAGAKQYF.

The chain is built from TRBV5-1 and TRBJ2-7, with TRBD1 matching over 7 bases. The CDR3 covers 14 residues. The junction had 11 bases not matched to a gene; V was cut back by 4 bases and J by 7 bases. The V gene's germline CDR1 is SGHRS and CDR2 YFSETQ. For the CDR3, the DNA is TGCGCCAGCAGCCCACCCGACAGGGCCGGGGAGCAGTACTTC. Its protein product is CASSPPDRAGEQYF.

The chain employs TRBV24-1 and TRBJ1-1; the D is unclear. Per the germline V gene, CDR1 is KGHDR and CDR2 is SFDVKD. V lost 1 base to trimming and J lost 5 bases, with 7 bases between them. The CDR3 is made up of 13 amino acids. The CDR3 bases are TGTGCCACCAGTGATTTTCTCGGGACTGAAGCTTTCTTT. Its protein product is CATSDFLGTEAFF.